The text below deals with one T cell receptor (beta chain). As yet, its antigen is unknown. The sample comes from a study of T cell responses to AZD1222 COVID-19 vaccine. Study outcomes and limitations: Along spike, vaccine-associated CD4 TCRs were found throughout, with dominance at 160-218 and 743-854.

The V and J ends lost 6 bases and 4 bases, in that order; junction bases with no gene match: 11. CDR1 is SNHLY and CDR2 is FYNNEI in the germline V gene. The CDR3 has 16 amino acids. Only in-frame clones appear in the TCRdb table, and some are missing; sequencing was by immunoSEQ multiplex PCR. The sample yields under 200,000 clones, approximately 90% seen once. The chain joins TRBV2 to TRBJ2-1, with 8 bases fitting TRBD1. Sequenced here: peripheral blood, sampled 28 days after the second AZD1222 dose. This TCR was recovered from an adult who received the AZD1222 COVID-19 vaccine. The CDR3 sequence is CASRSGGQEIYNEQFF. The DNA of the CDR3 is TGTGCCAGCAGATCAGGGGGACAGGAGATTTACAATGAGCAGTTCTTC.